Below, one T cell receptor (beta chain) is given with its context. This sample was included in a study of blood T cell repertoires in COVID-19. Turning to the study itself: Donors in the United States, Italy and Spain gave samples during acute or convalescent COVID-19. In each case, the material was cDNA or gDNA derived from T cells, B-cell-depleted T cells, or PBMCs.

In the authors' workflow: Nucleated cell number was recorded as an estimate derived from reference gene primer amplification. Sequencing was performed with immunoSEQ multiplex PCR; in TCRdb, only in-frame clones are kept and a portion is missing. V, J and clone size are those of that table, while D and trimming were read from the DNA. The sample lists roughly 95,000 clones; about 86% were seen once. Per germline, CDR1 SGHVS and CDR2 FNYEAQ. The V end lost 1 base, the J end lost 6 bases, and 17 bases lay between the germline ends. The CDR3 has 16 residues. Sequenced sample: peripheral blood. The chain carries TRBV7-6 and TRBJ2-3; possibly TRBD2 for D (6 bases). This TCR came from a man between 60 and 75 years old with acute or convalescent COVID-19. The CDR3: CASSLVLAGGGDTQYF. CDR3 nucleotide sequence: TGTGCCAGCAGCTTAGTACTAGCTGGTGGCGGGGATACGCAGTATTTT.